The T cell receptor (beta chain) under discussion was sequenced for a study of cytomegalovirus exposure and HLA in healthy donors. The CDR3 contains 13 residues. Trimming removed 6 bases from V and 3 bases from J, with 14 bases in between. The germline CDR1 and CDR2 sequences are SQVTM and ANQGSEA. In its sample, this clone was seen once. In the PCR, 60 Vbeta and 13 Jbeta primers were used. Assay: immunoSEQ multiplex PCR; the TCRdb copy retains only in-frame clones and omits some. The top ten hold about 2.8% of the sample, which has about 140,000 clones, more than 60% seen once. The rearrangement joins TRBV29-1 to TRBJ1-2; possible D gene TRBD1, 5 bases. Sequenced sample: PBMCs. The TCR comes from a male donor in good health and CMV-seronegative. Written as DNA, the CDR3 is TGCAGCGTCCCGGGGGGACCCGACTATGGCTACACCTTC. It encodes CSVPGGPDYGYTF.